Sequencing of this TCR beta chain was carried out in a study of read filtering for tumor transcriptome and immune sequencing. Study overall: Among patients, approximately 17 were male and 15 or so female, aged roughly 45 to 80 (mean around 68). 8 patients were R-ISS I, 16 were R-ISS II, six or seven were R-ISS III. IR-seq gave about 3.5 to 11 million TCR reads per sample; RNA-seq gave about 80 to 1273.

The library was built from 400 to 500 ng RNA with molecular barcoded adaptors for alpha/delta and beta/gamma chains. Each CDR3 protein is one row after TCRdb ran MiXCR on the reads. This sample yields about 24,000 distinct CDR3 sequences, of which about 22% are seen a single time; about half belongs to the top ten. In germline, CDR1 is SGDLS, CDR2 YYNGEE. The CDR3 sequence is 15 residues long. The ends were cut back, 0 bases at V and 2 bases at J, with 11 bases in the middle. The chain joins TRBV9 to TRBJ2-5; the D gene is possibly TRBD2 (5 bases). Sequenced: a population of CD138-negative cells sorted from bone marrow. The sequence came from a donor at least 40 years old with multiple myeloma. The CDR3 sequence: CASSVAPGTQETQYF. CDR3 sequence (DNA): TGTGCCAGCAGCGTAGCCCCGGGAACTCAAGAGACCCAGTACTTC.